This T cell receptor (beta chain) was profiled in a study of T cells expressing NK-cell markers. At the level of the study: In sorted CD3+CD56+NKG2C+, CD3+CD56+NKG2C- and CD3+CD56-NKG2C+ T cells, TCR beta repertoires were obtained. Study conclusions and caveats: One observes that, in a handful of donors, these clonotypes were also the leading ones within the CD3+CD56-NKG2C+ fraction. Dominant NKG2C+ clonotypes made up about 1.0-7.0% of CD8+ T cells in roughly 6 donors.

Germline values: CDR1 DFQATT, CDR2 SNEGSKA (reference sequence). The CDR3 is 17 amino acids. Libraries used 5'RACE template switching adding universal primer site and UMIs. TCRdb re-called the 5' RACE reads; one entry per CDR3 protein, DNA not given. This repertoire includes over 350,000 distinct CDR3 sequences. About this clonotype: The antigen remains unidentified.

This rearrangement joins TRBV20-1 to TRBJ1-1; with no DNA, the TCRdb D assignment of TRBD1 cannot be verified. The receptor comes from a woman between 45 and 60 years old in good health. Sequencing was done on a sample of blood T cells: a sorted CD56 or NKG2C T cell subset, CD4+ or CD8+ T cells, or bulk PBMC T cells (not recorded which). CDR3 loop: CSARDRLTRRGGTEAFF.